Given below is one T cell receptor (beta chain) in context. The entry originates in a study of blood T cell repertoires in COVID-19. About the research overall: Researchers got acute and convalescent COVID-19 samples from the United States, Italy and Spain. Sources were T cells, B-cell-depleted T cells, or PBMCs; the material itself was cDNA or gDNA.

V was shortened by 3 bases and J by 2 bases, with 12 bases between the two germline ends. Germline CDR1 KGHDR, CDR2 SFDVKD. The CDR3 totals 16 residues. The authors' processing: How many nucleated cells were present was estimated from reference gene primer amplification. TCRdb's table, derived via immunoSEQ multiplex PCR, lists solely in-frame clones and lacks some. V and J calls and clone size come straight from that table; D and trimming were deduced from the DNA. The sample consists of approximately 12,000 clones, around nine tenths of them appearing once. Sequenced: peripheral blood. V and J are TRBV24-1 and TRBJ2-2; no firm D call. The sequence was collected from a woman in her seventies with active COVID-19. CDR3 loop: CATSDSQTINTGELFF. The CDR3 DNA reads TGTGCCACCAGTGATAGCCAGACAATCAACACCGGGGAGCTGTTTTTT.